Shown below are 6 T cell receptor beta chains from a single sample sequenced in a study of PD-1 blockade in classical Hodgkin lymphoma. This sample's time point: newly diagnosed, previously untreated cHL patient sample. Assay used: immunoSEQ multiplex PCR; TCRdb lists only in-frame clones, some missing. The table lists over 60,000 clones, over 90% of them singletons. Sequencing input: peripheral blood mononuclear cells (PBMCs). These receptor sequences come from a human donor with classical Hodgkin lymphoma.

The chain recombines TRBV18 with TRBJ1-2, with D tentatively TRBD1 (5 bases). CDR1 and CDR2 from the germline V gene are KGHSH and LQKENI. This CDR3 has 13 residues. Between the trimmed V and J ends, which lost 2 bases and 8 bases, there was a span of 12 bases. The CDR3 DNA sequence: TGTGCCAGCTCACCATCCCAGGGTAGAGGCTACACCTTC. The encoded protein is CASSPSQGRGYTF.

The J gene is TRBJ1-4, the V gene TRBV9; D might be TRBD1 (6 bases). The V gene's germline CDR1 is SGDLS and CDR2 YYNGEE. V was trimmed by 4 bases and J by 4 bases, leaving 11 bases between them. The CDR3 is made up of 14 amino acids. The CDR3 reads CASSPGALNEKLFF. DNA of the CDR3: TGTGCCAGCAGCCCGGGGGCCCTTAATGAAAAACTGTTTTTT.

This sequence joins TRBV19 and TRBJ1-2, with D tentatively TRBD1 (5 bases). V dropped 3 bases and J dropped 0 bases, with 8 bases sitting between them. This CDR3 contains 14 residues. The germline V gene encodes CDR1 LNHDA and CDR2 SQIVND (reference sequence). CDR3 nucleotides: TGTGCCAGTAGTATCGGGGGGGCTAACTATGGCTACACCTTC. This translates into CASSIGGANYGYTF.

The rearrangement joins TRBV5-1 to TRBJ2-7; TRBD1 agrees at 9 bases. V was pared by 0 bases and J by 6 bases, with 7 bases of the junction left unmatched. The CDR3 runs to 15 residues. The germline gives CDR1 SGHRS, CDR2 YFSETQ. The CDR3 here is CASSLDGTGMGEQYF. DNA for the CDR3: TGCGCCAGCAGCTTGGACGGGACAGGGATGGGCGAGCAGTACTTC.

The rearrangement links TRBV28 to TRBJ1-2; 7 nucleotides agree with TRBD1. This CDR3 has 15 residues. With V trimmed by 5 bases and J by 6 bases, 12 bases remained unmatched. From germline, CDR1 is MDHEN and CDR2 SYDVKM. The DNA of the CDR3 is TGTGCCAGCAGTCCCCCCCCAGGGGGGATTGATGGCTACACCTTC. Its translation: CASSPPPGGIDGYTF.

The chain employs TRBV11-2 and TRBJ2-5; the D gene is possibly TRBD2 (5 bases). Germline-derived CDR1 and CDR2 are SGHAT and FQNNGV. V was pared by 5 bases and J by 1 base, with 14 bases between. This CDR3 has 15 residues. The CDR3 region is CASSLGRAFQETQYF. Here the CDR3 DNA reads TGTGCCAGCAGCCTAGGGCGGGCTTTCCAAGAGACCCAGTACTTC.